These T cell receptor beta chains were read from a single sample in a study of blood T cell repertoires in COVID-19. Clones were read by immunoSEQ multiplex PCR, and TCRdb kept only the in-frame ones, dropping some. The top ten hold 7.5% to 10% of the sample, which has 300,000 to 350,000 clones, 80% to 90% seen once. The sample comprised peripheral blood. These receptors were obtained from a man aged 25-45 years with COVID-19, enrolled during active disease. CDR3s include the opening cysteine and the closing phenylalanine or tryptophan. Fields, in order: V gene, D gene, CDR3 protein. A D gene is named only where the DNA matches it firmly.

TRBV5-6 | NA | CASSSWTGIDGNQPQHF
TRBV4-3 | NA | CASSQGITGVVGSEQYF
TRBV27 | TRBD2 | CASSQLAGGIEQFF
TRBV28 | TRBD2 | CASGFLGTSGSYEQYF
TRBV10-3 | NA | CAISGGQRGQETQYF
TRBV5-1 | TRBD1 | CASSLAMGQSGEQYF
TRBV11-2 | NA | CASSFQTYKQYF
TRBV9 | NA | CASSVRDSNQPQHF
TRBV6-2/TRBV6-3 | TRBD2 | CASSSPPPSGGGEQFF
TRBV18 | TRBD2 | CASSPPSGLVYEQYF
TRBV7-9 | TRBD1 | CASSLGQGEGTIYF
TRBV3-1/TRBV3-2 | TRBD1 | CASSHSTGYKELFF
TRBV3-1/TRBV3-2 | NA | CASSQVNEATNEKLFF
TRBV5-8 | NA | CASSSPSGIWYEQYF
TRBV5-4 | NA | CASSDTGYGYTF
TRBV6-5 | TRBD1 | CASSYSGQGGKLFF
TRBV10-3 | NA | CAIKAGEGPNYGYTF
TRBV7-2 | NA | CASTRVGYSGANVLTF
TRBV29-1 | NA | CSAPVYTEAFF
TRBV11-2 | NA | CASSFDSYSNQPQHF
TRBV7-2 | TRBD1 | CASSLFGTGSGEQFF
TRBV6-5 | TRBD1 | CASRSGTGADTQYF
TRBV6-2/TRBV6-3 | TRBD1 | CASSTPRTGGEAGELFF
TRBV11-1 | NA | CASSWERGSGEKLFF
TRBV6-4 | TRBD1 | CASSRLRDRREETQYF
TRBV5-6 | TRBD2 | CASTRLAVSDTQYF
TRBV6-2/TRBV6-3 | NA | CASSYVRGGEKLFF
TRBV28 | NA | CASSLLGYGYTF
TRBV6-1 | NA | CASSDSGTVPYEQYF
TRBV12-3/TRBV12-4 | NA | CASSLVSNYGYTF
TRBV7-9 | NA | CASSLAAGGTYGYTF
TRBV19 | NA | CASSLDRSSYNEQFF
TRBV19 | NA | CASSVRVEGNSPLHF
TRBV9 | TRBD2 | CASSIGTSGGDNNEQFF
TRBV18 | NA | CASSPGSQGGGMNYGYTF
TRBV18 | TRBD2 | CASSPGLAGVTGELFF
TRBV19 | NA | CASSVEETQYF
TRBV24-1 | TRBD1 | CATSATDRDGGNEQFF
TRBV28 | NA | CASSLAHGLGGYTF
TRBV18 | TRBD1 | CASSPLTGVNEQFF
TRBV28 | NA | CASSSDVPGVYEQYF
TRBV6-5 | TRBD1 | CASTQQGGRYGYTF
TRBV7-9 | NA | CASSLGEVDEQYF
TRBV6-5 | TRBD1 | CASRPGTDFYEQYF
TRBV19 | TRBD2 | CASSLSGGTYEQYF
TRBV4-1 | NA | CASSLQLGFTEQFF
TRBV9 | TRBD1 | CASSVDPLTGGGLGYTF